This T cell receptor (beta chain) was sequenced in a study of T cells in Graves' hyperthyroidism and ophthalmopathy. Findings of the study overall: Blood also contained most expanded thyroid clonotypes above 0.001. Ophthalmopathy, which appeared later, was predicted by the model a median 6.5 months before onset. Ophthalmopathy and stable hyperthyroidism were told apart by a 13 V-J model.

This clonotype was observed at least ten times. Its antigen is still unknown. There were TCR beta CDR3 regions amplified from RNA transcripts. The HTBI primer set served for first-round RT-PCR of the TCR CDR3. TCRdb re-called the multiplex PCR reads with MiXCR, one entry per CDR3 protein. The sample lists some 570,000 distinct CDR3 sequences; roughly 15% were seen once. Germline values: CDR1 MNHEY, CDR2 SMNVEV (reference sequence). V was trimmed by 2 bases and J by 2 bases, leaving 7 bases between them. This CDR3 spans 13 amino acids. The clonotype was recovered from a woman aged 18-35 years with Graves' ophthalmopathy. This chain uses TRBV27 with TRBJ2-7; no clear D. Sequencing was carried out using blood. CDR3: CASSLGRTYEQYF. CDR3 nucleotides: TGTGCCAGCAGTTTAGGGCGGACCTACGAGCAGTACTTC.